This record concerns one T cell receptor (beta chain) sequence. This clone occurred once. Its antigen is currently not known. Per-base quality was not reported, and no clone a single base away is much larger than it. TCRbeta CDR3 regions were amplified from genomic DNA by means of the immunoSEQ Assay, a bias-controlled multiplex PCR. Under the source paper's analysis protocol: Within the assay, amplification of reference gene primers was used to estimate how many nucleated cells each sample contained. Sequence reads were collapsed and filtered to measure the absolute abundance of every unique TCRbeta CDR3 rearrangement. For each sample, productive Simpson clonality was calculated as the square root of Simpson's diversity index over productive rearrangements. TCRdb retrieved this table from immuneACCESS and kept in-frame rearrangements only. Not all clones are present; in checked studies, unresolved V genes account for under half, and no reason is known for the remainder. V, J and clone size were drawn from that table, and D and trimming were deduced from the DNA. The sample table records fewer than 300,000 clones; 80% to 95% of these occur just once. Jointly, the top ten make up 0.95% to 1.2% of the sample.

In the germline V gene, CDR1 corresponds to LGHNA and CDR2 to YNFKEQ. From the cysteine through the phenylalanine, the CDR3 covers 16 amino acids. Of the read, only the CDR3 DNA is kept; its 48 bases are in frame from base 1. Relative to germline, V is missing 0 bases and J is missing 7 bases, with 11 bases of the junction outside any gene match. Enrolling through a virtual design, the prospective study's participants ranged in age from roughly 18 to 100 years and lived across 24 United States geographic areas. In the prospective study, participants were assigned to cohorts based on the clinical history participants reported in a screening survey and a study questionnaire. ImmuneRACE Cohort 3 recovered participants were defined by two consecutive negative NP/OP PCR tests, healthcare professional clearance, or symptom resolution. Mobile phlebotomists in the prospective study collected whole blood, serum and a nasopharyngeal or oropharyngeal swab from every participant. Prospective study participants could optionally give additional blood draws and questionnaires over a 2-month period. Blood samples from the prospective study were shipped frozen or at room temperature prior to DNA extraction.

These data come from a study of blood T cell repertoires in COVID-19 (TCRdb year 2020). With regard to the full study: Samples from collaborators originated in the United States, Italy and Spain and spanned both the acute and convalescent phases of COVID-19. The material from the prospective study consisted of cDNA or gDNA derived from T cells, B-cell-depleted T cells, or PBMCs. Deeply sampled blood TCRbeta repertoires from subjects exposed to, actively infected with, or recovered from COVID-19 were included in the dataset. The repertoires were made available in a free public database intended to serve as a resource for research on the immune response to SARS-CoV-2. Samples came from the ongoing ImmuneRACE study (first 160 participants) plus 1,254 subjects from 6 global collaborators. The sample metadata nearly always contained a de-identified subject ID, COVID-19 status, age in years and sex. Where available, HLA class I and class II types were obtained from metadata supplied by the sample provider rather than from assay-based typing.

General study outcomes and caveats: How much clinical and demographic metadata was included differed by source and by participant, and the metadata was provided uncurated.

The sequenced sample was PBMCs or T cells enriched from blood (not recorded which). The TCR was taken from a woman younger than 45 who had recovered from COVID-19. The rearrangement joined TRBV4-2 to TRBJ1-2; 7 bases in the junction line up with TRBD1. The DNA is as follows: TGTGCCAGCAGCCAAGATCTGGCAGGGGGTGGCATTGGCTACACCTTC. Its protein product is CASSQDLAGGGIGYTF.